These 14 T cell receptor beta chains were all obtained from the same sample, sequenced in a study of shared clonotypes between healthy human individuals. The data were produced by immunoSEQ multiplex PCR, yet TCRdb's version contains in-frame clones alone and is incomplete. The sample has about 1.1 million clones; 75% to 85% are singletons. Specimen: memory CD4+ T cells from PBMCs. Subset of the sample: CD45RA-negative fraction. The source of these receptors is a man younger than 35 in good health. Some clones in this sample may be carry-over from other donors' samples.

This clone was seen a handful of times. The chain has TRBV7-2 and TRBJ2-1; 8 bases line up with TRBD2. The CDR3 covers 15 residues. J gave up 7 bases and V 0 bases, and 5 bases lay outside the gene matches. CDR1 is SGHTA and CDR2 is FQGNSA in the germline V gene. The CDR3 sequence is CASSLAVTSVNEQFF. CDR3 coding DNA: TGTGCCAGCAGCTTAGCAGTGACTAGCGTTAATGAGCAGTTCTTC.

The V and J genes are TRBV5-4 and TRBJ2-7, with 7 bases aligning to TRBD1. This CDR3 is built from 13 residues. V gave up 9 bases and J gave up 3 bases; unmatched junction bases: 9. Germline V lookup: CDR1 SGHNT, CDR2 YYREEE (reference sequence). In DNA, the CDR3 is TGTGCCATCCGCCGACAGGGAATCTACGAGCAGTACTTC. Encoded protein: CAIRRQGIYEQYF.

In this sample, this clone turned up once. The rearrangement links TRBV7-9 to TRBJ2-7, with 10 nucleotides matching TRBD1. Germline V gene data show CDR1 as SEHNR and CDR2 as FQNEAQ (reference sequence). The CDR3 sequence is 15 residues long. With 1 base clipped from V and 6 bases from J, the junction kept 6 bases outside the gene matches. CDR3 in DNA: TGTGCCAGCAGCTTAGTGGGACAGGGGCAGGGCGAGCAGTACTTC. It encodes CASSLVGQGQGEQYF.

V gene TRBV6-1 combines with J gene TRBJ1-3; D is ambiguous. CDR1 and CDR2 (germline): MNHNS, SASEGT. This CDR3 contains 14 residues. Trimming removed 5 bases from V and 2 bases from J, with 10 bases in between. For the CDR3, the DNA is TGTGCCAGCAGTCTAGGGTCGGCTGGAAACACCATATATTTT. Its translation: CASSLGSAGNTIYF.

This clone was counted at least ten times. At the DNA level, this CDR3 is encoded by other sequences in the same sample as well. The rearrangement links TRBV5-1 to TRBJ1-2; TRBD1 matches 7 bases. V shed 4 bases, J shed 7 bases, and the junction held 10 bases outside the gene matches. CDR3 size: 14 residues. Germline CDR1 and CDR2: SGHRS and YFSETQ. CDR3 in amino acids: CASSQLTGSGGYTF. As DNA, the CDR3 is TGCGCCAGCAGCCAGCTGACAGGGAGTGGTGGCTACACCTTC.

This clone was counted between two and nine times. V is TRBV25-1 and J is TRBJ2-3, with TRBD1 matching over 7 bases. V lost 3 bases and J lost 1; bases outside the gene matches: 7. Germline V gene data show CDR1 as MGHDK and CDR2 as SYGVNS. The CDR3 is 16 residues long. CDR3 sequence: CASSDNRGFGTDTQYF. The CDR3 nucleotides are TGTGCCAGCAGTGATAACAGGGGTTTTGGCACAGATACGCAGTATTTT.

This clone appeared a few times. The chain combines TRBV7-2 with TRBJ2-1, with D possibly TRBD1 on 6 matching bases. CDR3 size: 16 residues. Trimming took off 5 bases at V and 0 bases at J, with 14 bases between the two ends. From germline, CDR1 is SGHTA and CDR2 FQGNSA. Here the CDR3 DNA reads TGTGCCAGCAGCCCACAGGGCCCGAGCTCCTACAATGAGCAGTTCTTC. It yields the protein CASSPQGPSSYNEQFF.

The rearrangement links TRBV2 to TRBJ1-4, with D possibly matching TRBD1 (6 bases). Germline V gene lookup returns CDR1 SNHLY and CDR2 FYNNEI. Trimming took off 6 bases at V and 0 bases at J, with 11 bases between the two ends. The CDR3 has 15 amino acids. CDR3 residues: CASREDRATNEKLFF. The CDR3 region has the DNA TGTGCCAGCAGGGAGGACAGAGCAACTAATGAAAAACTGTTTTTT. The variable domain in full, completed from reference TRBV2 and TRBJ1-4, reads EPEVTQTPSHQVTQMGQEVILRCVPISNHLYFYWYRQILGQKVEFLVSFYNNEISEKSEIFDDQFSVERPDGSNFTLKIRSTKLEDSAMYFCASREDRATNEKLFFGSGTQLSVL.

This chain joins TRBV4-3 and TRBJ2-7, with 11 bases matching TRBD2. The V and J ends lost 2 bases and 4 bases, in that order; junction bases with no gene match: 7. The CDR3 is 16 amino acids. From germline, CDR1 is LGHNA and CDR2 YSLEER. CDR3 loop: CASSQTFTSGSYEQYF. The CDR3 nucleotides are TGCGCCAGCAGCCAAACCTTCACTAGCGGGAGTTACGAGCAGTACTTC.

V usage is TRBV19 and J usage is TRBJ1-5; weak D call: TRBD1 (5 bases). CDR3 size: 15 residues. Germline V gene data show CDR1 as LNHDA and CDR2 as SQIVND (reference sequence). V lost 4 bases and J lost 2, with 12 bases in between. CDR3 nucleotide sequence: TGTGCCAGTAGTAGGGGGTTTGGAGGCAATCAGCCCCAGCATTTT. Translated: CASSRGFGGNQPQHF.

This clone was recorded once. The chain is built from TRBV5-1 and TRBJ1-2; TRBD1 matches 7 bases. Germline V gene lookup returns CDR1 SGHRS and CDR2 YFSETQ. Trimming removed 1 base from V and 7 bases from J; junction bases left unmatched: 13. This CDR3 is built from 16 residues. The DNA of the CDR3 is TGCGCCAGCAGCTTGCTTGTGACAGGGACATCAATTGGCTACACCTTC. As protein: CASSLLVTGTSIGYTF.

The chain recombines TRBV5-6 with TRBJ1-4, with unresolved D. With 2 bases removed from V and 0 bases from J, the gap between germline ends came to 8 bases. The CDR3 runs to 15 residues. Germline V gene lookup returns CDR1 SGHDT and CDR2 YYEEEE. The chain's CDR3 is CASSFSGTTNEKLFF. The CDR3 region has the DNA TGTGCCAGCAGCTTTTCTGGGACAACTAATGAAAAACTGTTTTTT.

This sequence joins TRBV4-1 and TRBJ2-7; 12 bases line up with TRBD1. Per the germline V gene, CDR1 is MGHRA and CDR2 is YSYEKL. J was trimmed by 5 bases and V by 1 base; bases with no gene match: 6. The CDR3 contains 16 residues. This chain's CDR3 is CASSQVSGTGGNEQYF. The CDR3 nucleotides are TGCGCCAGCAGCCAAGTATCCGGGACAGGGGGCAACGAGCAGTACTTC.

This sequence joins TRBV6-5 and TRBJ2-3; 9 bases line up with TRBD2. The germline CDR1 and CDR2 sequences are MNHEY and SVGAGI. V was clipped by 5 bases and J by 0 bases; unmatched bases: 3. The CDR3 extends over 15 amino acids. The CDR3 nucleotides are TGTGCCAGCAGTCTAGCGGGGTTTAGCACAGATACGCAGTATTTT. Its translation is CASSLAGFSTDTQYF.